This T cell receptor (beta chain) was documented in a study of blood T cells in healthy people across ages. The CDR3 runs 15 residues. Germline V gene data show CDR1 as SEHNR and CDR2 as FQNEAQ (reference sequence). V was clipped by 5 bases and J by 5 bases, with 15 bases between them. Together with a sample-barcoded 5' primer, a J-beta primer mix was included in a second PCR lasting roughly 6 to 12 cycles. Using its own MiXCR run on the 5' RACE reads, TCRdb lists one record per CDR3 protein. The data contain hundreds of thousands of distinct CDR3 sequences, 58% of them singletons. The chain carries TRBV7-9 and TRBJ2-2; tentative D call: TRBD2 (6 bases). The receptor comes from a man aged 30 to 45 in good health. Sequencing was done on a sample of blood. The CDR3 loop reads CASSPPEGRTGELFF. In DNA form, the CDR3 reads TGTGCCAGCAGCCCACCGGAGGGTAGGACCGGGGAGCTGTTTTTT. Together with reference TRBV7-9 and TRBJ2-2, the CDR3 gives the full variable domain: DTGVSQNPRHKITKRGQNVTFRCDPISEHNRLYWYRQTLGQGPEFLTYFQNEAQLEKSRLLSDRFSAERPKGSFSTLEIQRTEQGDSAMYLCASSPPEGRTGELFFGEGSRLTVL.